The next 13 T cell receptor beta chains were all read from a single sample in a study of blood T cells in healthy people across ages. Through a sample-barcoded 5' primer and a J-beta primer mix, a second PCR was run for 7 to 11 cycles. TCRdb re-called the 5' RACE reads through MiXCR, storing one row per CDR3 protein. The table has 850,000 to 1,100,000 distinct CDR3 sequences, more than 30% seen once. Specimen: blood. The source of these receptors is a man younger than 35 in good health.

The chain uses TRBV20-1 and TRBJ2-1; 10 nucleotides agree with TRBD2. CDR3 length: 14 residues. Per the germline V gene, CDR1 is DFQATT and CDR2 is SNEGSKA (reference sequence). In DNA, the CDR3 is TGCGGACTGACGAGCGGGGGGGCCCACAATGAGCAGTTCTTC. This encodes CGLTSGGAHNEQFF.

A few counts support this clonotype. The chain couples TRBV2 to TRBJ2-6; the D is unclear. V was cut by 1 base and J by 0 bases, with 4 bases left in between. There are 15 residues in the CDR3. CDR1 is SNHLY, CDR2 FYNNEI, per germline. CDR3: CASSEGVSGANVLTF. Written as DNA, the CDR3 is TGTGCCAGCAGTGAAGGGGTCTCTGGGGCCAACGTCCTGACTTTC.

The J gene is TRBJ1-2, the V gene TRBV4-3; D is possibly TRBD1 (6 bases). The ends were cut back, 1 base at V and 8 bases at J, with 20 bases in the middle. Germline CDR1 reads LGHNA; CDR2 reads YSLEER. The CDR3 consists of 16 residues. For the CDR3, the DNA is TGCGCCAGCAGCCAAGCCCTTTCCCGACAGGAGATCGGCTACACCTTC. This sequence encodes CASSQALSRQEIGYTF.

In this sample, this clonotype turned up many times. The chain links TRBV11-2 to TRBJ1-1; D unresolved. The germline V and J ends were trimmed by 11 bases and 1 base, with 14 bases remaining between them. This CDR3 is 13 amino acids long. Germline-derived CDR1 and CDR2 are SGHAT and FQNNGV. The CDR3 region has the DNA TGTGCCGCTAGAAGGATGGCGAACACTGAAGCTTTCTTT. It translates to CAARRMANTEAFF.

The rearrangement uses TRBV28 and TRBJ1-5, with TRBD1 matching over 10 bases. CDR3 length: 16 residues. Germline V CDR1 and CDR2: MDHEN, SYDVKM. J lost 7 bases, V lost 4 bases, and 10 bases had no gene match. The CDR3 here is CASSYGTGVGQQPQHF. In DNA form, the CDR3 reads TGTGCCAGCAGTTACGGGACAGGGGTTGGTCAGCAGCCCCAGCATTTT.

The chain combines TRBV5-1 with TRBJ2-1; no clear D. The DNA end is more similar to TRBJ2-7, so the J call may be wrong. Germline-derived CDR1 and CDR2 are SGHRS and YFSETQ. The CDR3 loop spans 15 amino acids. The DNA for the CDR3 is TGCGCCAGCGCTATTATACCAAGCTCCTACAATGAGCAGTACTTC. Protein product: CASAIIPSSYNEQYF.

This clonotype has just a few counts. The V call is TRBV2, the J call TRBJ1-2; the D is unclear. CDR1 is SNHLY, CDR2 FYNNEI, per germline. Trimming removed 0 bases at V and 6 bases at J, with 11 bases between. There are 14 residues in the CDR3. The CDR3 DNA follows: TGTGCCAGCAGTGAAGCACGTCGGGGTAATGGCTACACCTTC. It encodes CASSEARRGNGYTF.

This clonotype has a handful of counts. An end of the junction differs from the germline gene, which may be a read error. This chain joins TRBV4-1 and TRBJ1-1; D is uncertain. Germline CDR1 is MGHRA and CDR2 is YSYEKL. This CDR3 region has 13 residues. The CDR3 reads CASSQAVNTEAFF. For the CDR3, the DNA is TGTGCCAGCAGTCAGGCGGTGAACACTGAAGCTTTCTTT.

This clonotype came up many times. The rearrangement joins TRBV29-1 to TRBJ2-6, with unresolved D. The CDR3 is 14 amino acids. Germline V lookup: CDR1 SQVTM, CDR2 ANQGSEA. V was shortened by 4 bases and J by 0 bases, with 7 bases between the two germline ends. CDR3 amino acids: CSVGTPSGANVLTF. DNA for the CDR3: TGCAGCGTTGGAACTCCCTCTGGGGCCAACGTCCTGACTTTC.

This chain uses TRBV4-2 with TRBJ2-7; a weak D match, TRBD2 (5 bases). The V gene's germline CDR1 is LGHNA and CDR2 YNFKEQ. V was shortened by 0 bases and J by 4 bases, with 13 bases between the two germline ends. The CDR3 extends over 15 amino acids. The CDR3 coding sequence is TGTGCCAGCAGCCAAGAAGCGGCAGCAAAGTACGAGCAGTACTTC. This sequence encodes CASSQEAAAKYEQYF.

Many counts were recorded for this clonotype. CDR3 DNA sequence: TGCAGCGTTGCCTTTAGCGGGGCAACAGATACGCAGTATTTT. Amino acid sequence: CSVAFSGATDTQYF. The chain combines TRBV29-1 with TRBJ2-3; 8 nucleotides agree with TRBD2. V dropped 4 bases and J dropped 3; count of bases not matched to a gene: 6. The CDR3 is 14 residues long. CDR1 is SQVTM, CDR2 ANQGSEA, per germline.

This clonotype has a count of ten or more. The chain links TRBV20-1 to TRBJ2-1; 9 bases are shared with TRBD2. The CDR3 contains 14 residues. With 3 bases clipped from V and 4 bases from J, the junction kept 4 bases outside the gene matches. Germline V lookup: CDR1 DFQATT, CDR2 SNEGSKA (reference sequence). CDR3 DNA sequence: TGCAGTGCTAGTTTCGCGGGGGGGTACAATGAGCAGTTCTTC. Its translation: CSASFAGGYNEQFF.

The rearrangement links TRBV13 to TRBJ1-3; no reliable D call. This CDR3 has 14 residues. Germline lookup yields CDR1 PRHDT and CDR2 FYEKMQ (reference sequence). V was shortened by 5 bases and J by 0 bases, with 8 bases between the two germline ends. For the CDR3, the DNA is TGTGCCAGCAGCCCCCGGTCCTCTGGAAACACCATATATTTT. Translated: CASSPRSSGNTIYF.